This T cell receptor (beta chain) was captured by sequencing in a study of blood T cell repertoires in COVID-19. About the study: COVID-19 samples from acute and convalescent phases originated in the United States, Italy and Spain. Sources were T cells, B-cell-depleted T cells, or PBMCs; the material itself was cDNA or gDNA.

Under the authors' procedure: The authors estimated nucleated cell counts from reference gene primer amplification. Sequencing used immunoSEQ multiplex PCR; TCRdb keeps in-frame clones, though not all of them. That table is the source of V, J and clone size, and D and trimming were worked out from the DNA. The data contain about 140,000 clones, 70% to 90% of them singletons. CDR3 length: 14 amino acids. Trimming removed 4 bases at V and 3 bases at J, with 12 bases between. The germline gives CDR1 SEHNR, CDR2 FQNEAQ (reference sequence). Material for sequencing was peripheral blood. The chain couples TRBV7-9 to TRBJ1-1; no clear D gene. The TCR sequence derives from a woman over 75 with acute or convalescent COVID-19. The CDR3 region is CASSYHDRDTEAFF. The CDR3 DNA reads TGTGCCAGCAGCTATCATGATCGGGACACTGAAGCTTTCTTT.